The 4 T cell receptor beta chains presented below share a single source sample, sequenced in a study of identical twins. Via MiXCR, TCRdb re-called the 5' RACE reads, giving one row per CDR3 protein. The repertoire holds hundreds of thousands of distinct CDR3 sequences, with roughly 6.2% as singletons. Sequencing was done on a sample of naive T cells sorted from blood. These receptors all come from a man between 18 and 35 years old in good health.

This clonotype was found many times. The chain links TRBV5-5 to TRBJ1-4, with no clear D. Germline V gene data show CDR1 as SGHKS and CDR2 as YYEKEE (reference sequence). The length of the CDR3 is 13 residues. V was trimmed by 4 bases and J by 0 bases, leaving 4 bases between them. The CDR3 reads CASSDATNEKLFF. In nucleotides, the CDR3 is TGTGCCAGCAGCGATGCAACTAATGAAAAACTGTTTTTT.

The table lists this clonotype with many counts. V and J are TRBV27 and TRBJ2-3; TRBD2 aligns across 10 bases. The germline CDR1 and CDR2 sequences are MNHEY and SMNVEV (reference sequence). The trim removed 3 bases at V and 1 base at J, leaving 19 bases unmatched. The CDR3 covers 21 residues. DNA for the CDR3: TGTGCCAGCAGTTTTCTCGGGGTGGCTAGCGGGAGAGTCGGTGGCACAGATACGCAGTATTTT. Its protein is CASSFLGVASGRVGGTDTQYF.

The chain couples TRBV5-1 to TRBJ1-1; D unclear. Germline CDR1 reads SGHRS; CDR2 reads YFSETQ. Between the trimmed V and J ends, which lost 7 bases and 8 bases, there was a span of 12 bases. This CDR3 comprises 11 residues. The CDR3 DNA reads TGCGCCAGCCGGGAGGAGTTGGAAGCTTTCTTT. This translates into CASREELEAFF.

In regard to this clonotype: A much larger clone differs by one base, so this may be a read error. The chain couples TRBV7-3 to TRBJ1-1; TRBD1 matches at 9 bases. This CDR3 has 15 residues. Looked up from germline, CDR1 is SGHTA and CDR2 is FQGTGA. The CDR3 DNA reads TGTGTCAGCAGTTATGGACAGGGGTATGAGACTGAAGCTTTCTTT. Its protein is CVSSYGQGYETEAFF.